These T cell receptor beta chains were read from a single sample in a study of chemoradiotherapy in HPV16-positive cancers. Profiled with immunoSEQ multiplex PCR; TCRdb holds only in-frame clones, not every one. The table lists 10,000 to 11,000 clones, 70% to 80% of them singletons. Sampling took place from a patient who underwent chemoradiotherapy. The receptors originated from a human donor with HPV-associated anogenital cancer. CDR3s include the opening cysteine and the closing phenylalanine or tryptophan.

j_gene,v_gene,CDR3aa
TRBJ1-1,TRBV18,CASSPDRGEAFF
TRBJ1-5,TRBV2,CASSYTETGNQPQHF
TRBJ1-1,TRBV7-3,CASSLTLPGGGGTAFF
TRBJ2-3,TRBV18,CASSPPGLTTDTQYF
TRBJ2-2,TRBV4-3,CASSQVLAGNTGELFF
TRBJ1-1,TRBV30,CAWSVDGGLTAFF
TRBJ1-4,TRBV9,CASSGQPETNEKLFF
TRBJ2-6,TRBV27,CASRRDSVSGANVLTF
TRBJ2-7,TRBV14,CASSRVNSLHEQYF
TRBJ1-5,TRBV10-2,CASEDSYSNQPQHF
TRBJ2-2,TRBV19,CASSIWTATNTGELFF
TRBJ2-3,TRBV7-2,CASRGTPGDTQYF
TRBJ1-6,TRBV6-4,CASSAGRGYNSPLHF
TRBJ1-2,TRBV6-6,CASFLASDRGSYGYTF
TRBJ1-3,TRBV10-1,CASSESGRSSGNTIYF
TRBJ2-1,TRBV7-2,CASSTQRTYNEQFF
TRBJ1-3,TRBV11-2,CASSLAFPRARYSGNTIYF
TRBJ1-3,TRBV19,CASSTYRAGISGNTIYF
TRBJ2-7,TRBV27,CASSLRVGATPYEQYF
TRBJ2-3,TRBV7-9,CASSSFKSKGPDTQYF
TRBJ2-7,TRBV7-5,CARSLGQGAGEQYF
TRBJ2-3,TRBV7-3,CASSSRTSGGFDTQYF
TRBJ1-3,TRBV5-1,CASSWGDRGNSGNTIYF
TRBJ2-1,TRBV7-8,CASSFYGAGDSEQFF
TRBJ2-1,TRBV9,CASSGGTSIIHEQFF
TRBJ2-2,TRBV10-3,CAINQAGTGELFF
TRBJ2-1,TRBV11-3,CASSFWGGEGYRFF
TRBJ2-2,TRBV5-6,CASRPTPVTTGELFF
TRBJ1-5,TRBV27,CASRPPGAGQPQHF
TRBJ1-6,TRBV27,CASTGTGRDSPLHF
TRBJ1-5,TRBV6-5,CASTRVQGQPQHF
TRBJ1-3,TRBV5-4,CASSRQGTGNTIYF
TRBJ1-2,TRBV25-1,CASSERGTGYGYTF
TRBJ2-6,TRBV7-8,CASSFLTGALSGANVLTF
TRBJ1-2,TRBV16,CASSQSPPTNYGYTF
TRBJ2-3,TRBV6-1,CASSEVAGGTDTQYF
TRBJ1-1,TRBV9,CASGRTGATEAFF
TRBJ1-2,TRBV6-5,CATTQEDGYTF
TRBJ1-4,TRBV2,CASSELRGRNEKLFF
TRBJ1-1,TRBV21-1,CASSKILQGAYTEAFF
TRBJ1-1,TRBV6-1,CASSESTDRAFF
TRBJ1-4,TRBV18,CASSPVTGSNEKLFF
TRBJ1-1,TRBV10-3,CTISDPTGVEAFF